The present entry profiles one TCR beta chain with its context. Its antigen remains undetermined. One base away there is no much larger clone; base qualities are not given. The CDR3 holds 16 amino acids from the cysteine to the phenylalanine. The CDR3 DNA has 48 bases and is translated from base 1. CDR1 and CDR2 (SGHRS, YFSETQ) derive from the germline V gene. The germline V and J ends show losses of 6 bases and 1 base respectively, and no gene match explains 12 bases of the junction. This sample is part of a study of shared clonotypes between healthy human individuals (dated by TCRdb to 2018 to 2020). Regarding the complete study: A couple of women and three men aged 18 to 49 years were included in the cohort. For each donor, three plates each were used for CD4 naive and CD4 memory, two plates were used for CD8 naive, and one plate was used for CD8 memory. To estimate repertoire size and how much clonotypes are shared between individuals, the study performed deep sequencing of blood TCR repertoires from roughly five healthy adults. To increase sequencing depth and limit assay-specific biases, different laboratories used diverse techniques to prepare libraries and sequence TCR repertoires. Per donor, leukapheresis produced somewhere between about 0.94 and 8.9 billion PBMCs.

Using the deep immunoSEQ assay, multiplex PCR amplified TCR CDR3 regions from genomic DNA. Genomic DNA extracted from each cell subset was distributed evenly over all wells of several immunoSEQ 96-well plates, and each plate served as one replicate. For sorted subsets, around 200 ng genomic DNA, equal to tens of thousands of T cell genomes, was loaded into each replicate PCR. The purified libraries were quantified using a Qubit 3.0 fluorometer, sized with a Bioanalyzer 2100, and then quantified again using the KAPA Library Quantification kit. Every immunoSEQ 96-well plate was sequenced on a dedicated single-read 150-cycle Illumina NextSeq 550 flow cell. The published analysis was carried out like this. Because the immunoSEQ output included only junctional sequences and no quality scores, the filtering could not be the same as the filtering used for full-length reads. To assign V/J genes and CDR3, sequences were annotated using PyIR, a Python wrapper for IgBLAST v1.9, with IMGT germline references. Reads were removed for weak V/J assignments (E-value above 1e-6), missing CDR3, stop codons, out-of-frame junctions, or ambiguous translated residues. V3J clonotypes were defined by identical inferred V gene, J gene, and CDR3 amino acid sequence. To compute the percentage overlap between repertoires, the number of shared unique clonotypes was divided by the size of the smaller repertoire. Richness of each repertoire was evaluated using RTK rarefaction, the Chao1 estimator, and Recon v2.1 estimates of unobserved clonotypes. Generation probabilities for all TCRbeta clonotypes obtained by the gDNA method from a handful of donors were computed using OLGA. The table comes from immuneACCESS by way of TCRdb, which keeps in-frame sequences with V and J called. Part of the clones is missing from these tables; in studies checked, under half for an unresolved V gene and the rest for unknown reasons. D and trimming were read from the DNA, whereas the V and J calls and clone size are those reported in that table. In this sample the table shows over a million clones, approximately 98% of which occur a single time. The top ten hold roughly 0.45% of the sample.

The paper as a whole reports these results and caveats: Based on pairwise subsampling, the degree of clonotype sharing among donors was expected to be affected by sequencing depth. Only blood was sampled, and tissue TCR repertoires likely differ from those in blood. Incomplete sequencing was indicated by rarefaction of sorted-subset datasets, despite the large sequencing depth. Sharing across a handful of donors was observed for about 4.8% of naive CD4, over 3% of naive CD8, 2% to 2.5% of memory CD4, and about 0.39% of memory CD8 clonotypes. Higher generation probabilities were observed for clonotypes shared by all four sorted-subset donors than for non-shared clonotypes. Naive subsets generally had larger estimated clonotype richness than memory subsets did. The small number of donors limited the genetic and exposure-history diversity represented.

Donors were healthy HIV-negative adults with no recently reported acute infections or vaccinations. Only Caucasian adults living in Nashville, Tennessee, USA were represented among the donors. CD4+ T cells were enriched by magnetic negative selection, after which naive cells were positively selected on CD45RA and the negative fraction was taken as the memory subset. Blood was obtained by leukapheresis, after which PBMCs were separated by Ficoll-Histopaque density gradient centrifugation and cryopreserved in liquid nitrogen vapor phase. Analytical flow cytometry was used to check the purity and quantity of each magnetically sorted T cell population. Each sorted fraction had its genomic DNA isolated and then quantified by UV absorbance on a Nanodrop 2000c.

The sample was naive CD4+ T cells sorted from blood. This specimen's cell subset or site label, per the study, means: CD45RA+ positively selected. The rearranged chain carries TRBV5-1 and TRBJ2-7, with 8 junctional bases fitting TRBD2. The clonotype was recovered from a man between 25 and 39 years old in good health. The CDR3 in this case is CASNPGGGFRSYEQYF. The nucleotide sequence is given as TGCGCCAGCAATCCGGGAGGGGGTTTCCGGTCCTACGAGCAGTACTTC. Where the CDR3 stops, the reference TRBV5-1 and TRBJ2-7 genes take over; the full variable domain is KAGVTQTPRYLIKTRGQQVTLSCSPISGHRSVSWYQQTPGQGLQFLFEYFSETQRNKGNFPGRFSGRQFSNSRSEMNVSTLELGDSALYLCASNPGGGFRSYEQYFGPGTRLTVT.